This T cell receptor (beta chain) was captured in a study of vaccination and CD4 T cells after COVID-19. Study details: There were six male and four female convalescents, and two of them were Hispanic. Cellular stimulation was performed using overlapping spike peptides derived from SARS-CoV-2, HCoV-NL63, HCoV-OC43 and HCoV-229E. Controls used CEFX viral epitopes (positive), HIV-1 Nef peptides (negative), or no peptide.

Sequencing of cultured CD4+ T cell DNA used the Oncomine TCR Beta short-read assay. One entry per CDR3 protein, called by TCRdb with MiXCR from the PCR reads. The data show 12,000 or so distinct CDR3 sequences, with around 61% seen just once and approximately 13% held by the top ten. Regarding this clonotype: The antigen remains undetermined.

This sample's treatment: roughly ten-day PBMC culture with coronavirus spike peptide pools or control peptides (ViraFEST assay). Peptide-pool expansion of antigen-specific T cells preceded TCR sequencing in ViraFEST. Specimen: CD4+ T cells from blood, cultured in vitro. This TCR was sampled from a human donor who had recovered from COVID-19.

The chain's CDR3 is CASSPGQGVALHF. The CDR3 coding sequence is TGTGCCAGCAGTCCGGGACAGGGGGTCGCCCTCCACTTT. This sequence joins TRBV2 and TRBJ1-6, with 11 bases lining up with TRBD1. The CDR3 contains 13 residues. V was clipped by 5 bases and J by 14 bases; unmatched bases: 5. Germline V gene sequence: CDR1 SNHLY, CDR2 FYNNEI.